This is a list of T cell receptor beta chains from one sample in a study of Ad26.COV2.S vaccination and SARS-CoV-2 variants. Sequencing used immunoSEQ multiplex PCR; TCRdb keeps in-frame clones, though not all of them. The sample contains hundreds of thousands of clones, approximately 88% of which appear only once. Sequenced material: peripheral blood, taken in a trial of Ad26.COV2.S vaccine versus placebo. The receptor source for this set is a person between 18 and 65 years old who received the Ad26.COV2.S COVID-19 vaccine or a placebo. CDR3s leave out the opening cysteine and the closing phenylalanine or tryptophan. A D gene is named only where the DNA matches it firmly.

TRBJ2-1 - TRBV15 ATSRDRVTEQF
TRBJ2-5 - TRBV30 AWRPGPPETQY
TRBJ1-4 - TRBV18 ASSPIKQSNEKLF
TRBJ1-1 TRBD1 TRBV4-1 ASSPRTGAGTEAF
TRBJ2-1 TRBD2 TRBV15 ATGSTSGRQYEQF
TRBJ1-5 - TRBV27 ASSQRGRQPQH
TRBJ2-7 - TRBV3-1/TRBV3-2 ASSQDLGRSYEQY
TRBJ2-3 TRBD1 TRBV13 ASSPGTGEDTQY
TRBJ2-5 - TRBV2 ATGGTDQETQY
TRBJ1-1 - TRBV29-1 SAGADFEAF
TRBJ1-2 TRBD1 TRBV6-6 ASSPRTGNYGYT
TRBJ2-7 - TRBV24-1 ATSDPKTGTGRLQY
TRBJ1-3 - TRBV7-9 ASSLVGARNTIY
TRBJ1-6 TRBD1 TRBV5-1 ASSSIRDSDGPVHSPLH
TRBJ2-3 - TRBV3-1/TRBV3-2 ASSHRGREFSDTQY
TRBJ1-6 - TRBV29-1 SVAWGVDSPLH
TRBJ1-2 - TRBV6-5 ASSYEGLHGYT
TRBJ2-6 TRBD1 TRBV7-3 ASSPYDRVVGANVLT
TRBJ2-2 - TRBV3-1/TRBV3-2 ASSQGQRELF
TRBJ1-2 - TRBV6-1 ASSEGGHGYT
TRBJ1-1 - TRBV27 ASRPIQGSTEAF
TRBJ2-2 - TRBV24-1 ATSDLEGLDTGELF
TRBJ1-2 TRBD1 TRBV6-5 ASTSTGAWGYT
TRBJ2-3 - TRBV2 ASTDDYSTQY
TRBJ2-5 TRBD2 TRBV27 ASTPAGGQETQY
TRBJ2-2 TRBD1 TRBV19 ASSIGYGTGNTGELF
TRBJ2-5 - TRBV5-1 ASSLEGGQETQY
TRBJ2-4 TRBD1 TRBV6-5 ASSPTGAAKNIQY
TRBJ1-5 - TRBV6-5 ASSYLGLNQPQH
TRBJ1-3 - TRBV5-5 ASSPSSSPYTIY
TRBJ2-5 TRBD1 TRBV27 ASSRGQGDPFQETQY
TRBJ1-5 - TRBV19 ASSPGAGSWQPQH
TRBJ1-6 - TRBV29-1 SVALELGSPLH
TRBJ1-3 - TRBV11-2 ASSLDGLSGNTIY
TRBJ1-2 - TRBV15 ATSQTGLINYGYT
TRBJ1-1 - TRBV30 AWRREGTEAF
TRBJ2-2 TRBD1 TRBV19 ASSTRQGVYTGELF
TRBJ2-7 - TRBV30 AWSGGGYEQY
TRBJ1-1 - TRBV27 ASSLSYQGISEAF
TRBJ1-5 TRBD1 TRBV10-2 ASSEPGTVRPQH
TRBJ1-1 - TRBV18 ASSPPTVTEAF
TRBJ2-1 - TRBV10-3 AISASEDSEQF
TRBJ1-5 - TRBV3-1/TRBV3-2 ASSQERNQPQH
TRBJ1-5 TRBD1 TRBV30 AWSGQGAGQPQH
TRBJ2-1 - TRBV27 ASSFDRQTNEQF
TRBJ2-5 TRBD2 TRBV25-1 ASSLGLAGGQETQY
TRBJ1-4 TRBD1 TRBV6-5 ASNKGGTGAEKLF
TRBJ1-2 - TRBV7-8 ASSSRGFGTYGYT
TRBJ1-2 - TRBV4-3 ASSRDRFDGYT
TRBJ2-3 TRBD1 TRBV12-3/TRBV12-4 AIPTGPDTQY
TRBJ1-1 - TRBV6-2/TRBV6-3 ASSYTDSNTEAF
TRBJ2-2 - TRBV11-2 ASSFPDTGELF
TRBJ2-1 - TRBV29-1 SVTGQFYNEQF
TRBJ1-2 - TRBV20-1 SASTDEVGYT
TRBJ2-2 - TRBV6-5 ASSREGELF
TRBJ2-1 TRBD2 TRBV12-3/TRBV12-4 ASSRLAGEVEF
TRBJ2-1 TRBD2 TRBV18 ASTWTSGIYEQF